This T cell receptor (beta chain) was observed in a study of T cells in Graves' hyperthyroidism and ophthalmopathy. Germline V lookup: CDR1 LGHNA, CDR2 YNFKEQ. Trimming at V came to 0 bases and at J to 7 bases, leaving 13 bases not matched to a gene. The length of the CDR3 is 19 residues. Remarks on this clonotype: What it recognizes is unknown.

The investigators amplified TCR beta CDR3 regions from RNA transcripts. A set of HTBI primers served as the primers for a first-round RT-PCR of the TCR CDR3. In TCRdb, the multiplex PCR reads were re-called with MiXCR into one record per CDR3 protein. The sample comprises under 400,000 distinct CDR3 sequences, 15% of which are singletons, and about 20% rests with the top ten. General observations from the study: Most thyroid clonotypes expanded above 0.001 appeared in blood too. In the analysis, a 13 V-J model separated ophthalmopathy from stable hyperthyroidism.

The sequence derives from a woman aged 60-70 years with Graves' ophthalmopathy. J is TRBJ2-1 and V is TRBV4-2, with 12 bases lining up with TRBD2. Material: blood. The CDR3 loop reads CASSQDPQTSGSVGNEQFF. Written as DNA, the CDR3 is TGTGCCAGCAGCCAAGACCCCCAGACTAGCGGGAGTGTGGGGAATGAGCAGTTCTTC.